This TCR beta chain originates from a study of shared clonotypes between healthy human individuals. The CDR3 has 15 amino acids. Per germline, CDR1 MDHEN and CDR2 SYDVKM. J lost 1 base, V lost 3 bases, and 3 bases had no gene match. DNA at around 200 ng, 25,000 to 35,000 T cell genomes, went into sorted-subset replicate PCRs. Using immunoSEQ multiplex PCR, the repertoire was profiled, and TCRdb retains in-frame clones only, with some absent. The table lists roughly 1 million clones, about 80% of them singletons. This TCR was sampled from a man younger than 30 in good health. Sequencing was performed on memory CD4+ T cells sorted from blood. Described subset: CD45RA-negative fraction. This sequence joins TRBV28 and TRBJ2-5, with 9 bases matching TRBD1. The CDR3 loop is CASSLGQGRQETQYF. The CDR3 coding sequence is TGTGCCAGCAGTTTGGGACAGGGACGCCAAGAGACCCAGTACTTC.